Listed here are 23 T cell receptor beta chains from one sample, sequenced in a study of blood T cells in healthy people across ages. A second roughly 6 to 11 cycle PCR used barcoded and J-beta primers. Each CDR3 protein is one row after TCRdb ran MiXCR on the 5' RACE reads. The data show about 800,000 distinct CDR3 sequences, roughly 25% seen once. These same data were also listed under a study on T cells of mothers and their children.

The sample consisted of blood. Receptors were obtained from a boy between 10 and 17 years old in good health.

The V call is TRBV7-3, the J call TRBJ1-1, with D possibly TRBD1 on 6 matching bases. With 6 bases removed from V and 6 bases from J, the gap between germline ends came to 17 bases. The CDR3 is 14 amino acids. Germline lookup yields CDR1 SGHTA and CDR2 FQGTGA. DNA for the CDR3: TGTGCCAGCAGTACAGGGTTCCCAAACGCTGAAGCTTTCTTT. It translates to CASSTGFPNAEAFF.

This clonotype was recorded a few times. V gene TRBV10-2 combines with J gene TRBJ2-1; 9 nucleotides agree with TRBD1. The CDR3 is made up of 15 amino acids. With V trimmed by 7 bases and J by 4 bases, 8 bases remained unmatched. Germline CDR1 WSHSY, CDR2 SAAADI. The DNA of the CDR3 is TGCGCCAGCACCATGACAGGGGGAAAGTACAATGAGCAGTTCTTC. It is translated as CASTMTGGKYNEQFF.

This clonotype appeared a few times. V gene TRBV4-3 combines with J gene TRBJ2-7; weak D call: TRBD2 (5 bases). Germline V gene lookup returns CDR1 LGHNA and CDR2 YSLEER. This CDR3 region has 15 residues. The V gene lost 1 base and the J gene lost 4 bases, with 14 bases spanning the gap. For the CDR3, the DNA is TGCGCCAGCAGCCAAGGGGTGGGAGCGGTTTACGAGCAGTACTTC. Protein product: CASSQGVGAVYEQYF.

This clonotype was observed a handful of times. This rearrangement joins TRBV29-1 to TRBJ1-3; no definite D call. Germline-derived CDR1 and CDR2 are SQVTM and ANQGSEA. Trimming removed 6 bases at V and 4 bases at J, with 7 bases between. The CDR3 has 11 amino acids. CDR3 sequence: CSVLQGNTIYF. For the CDR3, the DNA is TGCAGCGTCCTACAGGGAAACACCATATATTTT.

The gene calls are TRBV7-6 and TRBJ2-5; 8 positions agree with TRBD2. The CDR3 length is 15 residues. Looked up from germline, CDR1 is SGHVS and CDR2 is FNYEAQ. V lost 1 base, J lost 7 bases, and 8 bases stayed unmatched. DNA for the CDR3: TGTGCCAGCAGCTTAGAGGGGACTAGTGTATCGACCCAGTACTTC. Translated: CASSLEGTSVSTQYF.

This clonotype has more than one count but fewer than ten. The rearrangement uses TRBV20-1 and TRBJ1-4; D gene ambiguous. The CDR3 sequence is 14 residues long. The V gene's germline CDR1 is DFQATT and CDR2 SNEGSKA (reference sequence). Trimming pared 5 bases from V and 4 bases from J, leaving 14 bases between. The CDR3 loop reads CSARSSLLNEKLFF. CDR3 coding DNA: TGCAGTGCTCGCTCCAGCCTCCTTAATGAAAAACTGTTTTTT.

The V and J genes are TRBV7-9 and TRBJ1-1; maybe TRBD1 (5 bases). CDR3 length equals 15 residues. V was cut by 1 base and J by 5 bases, with 14 bases left in between. Germline assignment: CDR1 SEHNR and CDR2 FQNEAQ (reference sequence). The CDR3 DNA reads TGTGCCAGCAGCTTAGTAGGGGCAGGGCGGACTGAAGCTTTCTTT. It is translated as CASSLVGAGRTEAFF.

The chain combines TRBV29-1 with TRBJ1-4; 8 bases are a match to TRBD1. The CDR3 sequence is 13 residues long. V lost 5 bases and J lost 7; bases outside the gene matches: 6. Germline CDR1 is SQVTM and CDR2 is ANQGSEA. CDR3 amino acids: CSVRTGRFEKLFF. The CDR3 nucleotides are TGCAGCGTTCGGACAGGGAGGTTTGAAAAACTGTTTTTT.

The chain is built from TRBV12-3 or TRBV12-4 and TRBJ2-2; D uncertain. V lost 5 bases, J lost 1 base, and 8 bases lay in between. The CDR3 has 14 residues. CDR3 sequence reads: CASSMPLNTGELFF. For the CDR3, the DNA is TGTGCCAGCAGTATGCCACTGAACACCGGGGAGCTGTTTTTT.

This clonotype turned up a few times. The chain employs TRBV25-1 and TRBJ2-7; the D is unclear. CDR1 and CDR2 (germline): MGHDK, SYGVNS. This CDR3 has 11 amino acids. The V end lost 4 bases, the J end lost 8 bases, and 9 bases lay between the germline ends. The CDR3, as DNA: TGTGCCAGCAGTGTTGGCCCACAGCAGTACTTC. This encodes CASSVGPQQYF.

This clonotype was detected only a few times. The genes are TRBV20-1 and TRBJ2-7, with no clear D. Trimming stripped 0 bases from V and 0 bases from J, with 9 bases between. In germline, CDR1 is DFQATT, CDR2 SNEGSKA (reference sequence). The CDR3 runs to 14 residues. The CDR3 bases are TGCAGTGCTAGAGATCTAAACCCCTCCTACGAGCAGTACTTC. This codes for CSARDLNPSYEQYF.

This clonotype occurred a few times. This chain joins TRBV28 and TRBJ2-5, with D tentatively TRBD1 or TRBD2 (5 bases each). The CDR3 sequence is 16 residues long. V gave up 2 bases and J gave up 0 bases, with 13 bases separating them. The germline V gene has CDR1 MDHEN and CDR2 SYDVKM. CDR3 nucleotides: TGTGCCAGCAGTTTAGGGGGAAAGGGAGACCAAGAGACCCAGTACTTC. Residues: CASSLGGKGDQETQYF.

The sample holds a few counts of this clonotype. The chain uses TRBV5-1 and TRBJ2-5; D not resolved. Germline CDR1 is SGHRS and CDR2 is YFSETQ. Trimming stripped 1 base from V and 1 base from J, with 8 bases between. The CDR3 is 14 residues long. Here the CDR3 reads CASSLSAVQETQYF. The CDR3 nucleotides are TGCGCCAGCAGCTTGTCGGCGGTCCAAGAGACCCAGTACTTC. Combining the CDR3 with reference TRBV5-1 and TRBJ2-5 gives the whole variable domain KAGVTQTPRYLIKTRGQQVTLSCSPISGHRSVSWYQQTPGQGLQFLFEYFSETQRNKGNFPGRFSGRQFSNSRSEMNVSTLELGDSALYLCASSLSAVQETQYFGPGTRLLVL.

The rearrangement uses TRBV29-1 and TRBJ1-1; a possible D gene is TRBD1 (5 bases). Looked up from germline, CDR1 is SQVTM and CDR2 is ANQGSEA. V was cut by 3 bases and J by 0 bases, with 11 bases left in between. The CDR3 is 14 residues long. The CDR3 loop reads CSVDSTEMNTEAFF. Here the CDR3 DNA reads TGCAGCGTTGACTCGACAGAGATGAACACTGAAGCTTTCTTT. Drawing the rest from reference TRBV29-1 and TRBJ1-1, the complete variable domain is SAVISQKPSRDICQRGTSLTIQCQVDSQVTMMFWYRQQPGQSLTLIATANQGSEATYESGFVIDKFPISRPNLTFSTLTVSNMSPEDSSIYLCSVDSTEMNTEAFFGQGTRLTVV.

This clonotype was seen a few times. The chain recombines TRBV28 with TRBJ2-7; 7 bases align to TRBD1. Unmatched junction bases numbered 14, after V lost 6 bases and J lost 6 bases. The germline gives CDR1 MDHEN, CDR2 SYDVKM. CDR3 length equals 15 residues. CDR3 amino acids: CASSFYTGVPGEQYF. The DNA of the CDR3 is TGTGCCAGCAGCTTCTATACAGGGGTTCCCGGCGAGCAGTACTTC.

This chain joins TRBV7-2 and TRBJ2-7; 9 nucleotides line up with TRBD1. This CDR3 has 14 amino acids. The germline gives CDR1 SGHTA, CDR2 FQGNSA. The V segment lost 6 bases and the J segment 2 bases; nucleotides outside the gene matches: 5. Here the CDR3 reads CASSGTGSPYEQYF. As DNA, the CDR3 is TGTGCCAGCAGTGGGACAGGGTCGCCCTACGAGCAGTACTTC.

This rearrangement joins TRBV7-9 to TRBJ1-4, with a possible D match to TRBD1 (6 bases). CDR3 length equals 15 residues. Trimming removed 5 bases from V and 2 bases from J, with 12 bases in between. CDR1 is SEHNR, CDR2 FQNEAQ, per germline (reference sequence). CDR3 DNA: TGTGCCAGCAGCCCCCACAGGGCCACTAATGAAAAACTGTTTTTT. Translating gives CASSPHRATNEKLFF.

The chain couples TRBV6-2 or TRBV6-3 to TRBJ2-1; tentative D call: TRBD2 (7 bases). CDR3 length: 13 residues. Germline V CDR1 and CDR2: MNHEY, SVGEGT. V was cut by 6 bases and J by 10 bases, with 16 bases left in between. The CDR3 DNA reads TGTGCCAGCAGCTCCGGGAGGACAGTAGAGCAGTTCTTC. It encodes CASSSGRTVEQFF.

This clonotype showed up just a few times. The chain couples TRBV6-1 to TRBJ1-3; D call uncertain. The CDR3 covers 17 residues. Looked up from germline, CDR1 is MNHNS and CDR2 is SASEGT. The germline V and J ends were trimmed by 7 bases and 0 bases, with 19 bases remaining between them. CDR3 bases: TGTGCCAGCATAAGTACCGGCAGCAAAGTCTCTGGAAACACCATATATTTT. Encoded protein: CASISTGSKVSGNTIYF.

This clonotype has a handful of counts. The V gene is TRBV9, the J gene TRBJ1-4, with D possibly matching TRBD1 (5 bases). CDR1 and CDR2 (germline): SGDLS, YYNGEE. The CDR3 sequence is 13 residues long. V dropped 5 bases and J dropped 8 bases, with 13 bases sitting between them. The CDR3 here is CASRKGNDEKLFF. DNA for the CDR3: TGTGCCAGCAGGAAGGGGAACGACGAAAAACTGTTTTTT.

The rearrangement links TRBV11-2 to TRBJ1-2, with 7 positions matching TRBD1. The CDR3 has 15 amino acids. Germline V CDR1 and CDR2: SGHAT, FQNNGV. With V trimmed by 0 bases and J by 4 bases, 5 bases remained unmatched. CDR3 nucleotide sequence: TGTGCCAGCAGCTTAGATCCAGGGGGGACCTATGGCTACACCTTC. As protein: CASSLDPGGTYGYTF. The full variable domain, in which reference TRBV11-2 and TRBJ1-2 provide the parts outside the CDR3, is EAGVAQSPRYKIIEKRQSVAFWCNPISGHATLYWYQQILGQGPKLLIQFQNNGVVDDSQLPKDRFSAERLKGVDSTLKIQPAKLEDSAVYLCASSLDPGGTYGYTFGSGTRLTVV.

The chain links TRBV7-8 to TRBJ2-5, with 8 positions matching TRBD2. Near its end, the DNA agrees better with TRBJ2-7, so the J call may be wrong. The CDR3 sequence is 13 residues long. The germline CDR1 and CDR2 sequences are SGHVS and FQNEAQ. CDR3 in DNA: TGTGCCAGCAGCTTTATCGCGGGGGGCGAGCAGTACTTC. Amino acid sequence: CASSFIAGGEQYF.

A few counts support this clonotype. The chain links TRBV27 to TRBJ1-4; no clear D gene. Germline CDR1 reads MNHEY; CDR2 reads SMNVEV (reference sequence). Trimming stripped 5 bases from V and 5 bases from J, with 15 bases between. This CDR3 region has 15 residues. The CDR3 DNA is TGTGCCAGCAGTCCCGCGAGGGAATTGAATGAAAAACTGTTTTTT. Its translation: CASSPARELNEKLFF. Full variable domain (outside the CDR3, taken from reference TRBV27 and TRBJ1-4): EAQVTQNPRYLITVTGKKLTVTCSQNMNHEYMSWYRQDPGLGLRQIYYSMNVEVTDKGDVPEGYKVSRKEKRNFPLILESPSPNQTSLYFCASSPARELNEKLFFGSGTQLSVL.